This is a list of T cell receptor beta chains from one sample in a study of T cell changes during pregnancy in multiple sclerosis. TCRdb keeps only in-frame clones here, not all; method: immunoSEQ multiplex PCR. The table has around 51,000 clones, just over 90% seen once; the top ten hold about 1.9%. This material consisted of peripheral blood, taken in the second trimester of pregnancy. The receptors stem from a female donor with multiple sclerosis, enrolled in a pregnancy study. Each CDR3 is given with its conserved first and last residue. D genes are given only for firm matches. Expanded clones get a size class; other rows say once, few or many, or leave the size out.

v_call	d_call	clone_size	j_call	cdr3_aa	cdr3_nt
TRBV5-6	.	.	TRBJ2-7	CASSLRGSYEQYF	TGTGCCAGCAGTTTGAGGGGGTCCTACGAGCAGTACTTC
TRBV7-2	TRBD2	.	TRBJ2-5	CASSSGTSGETQYF	TGTGCCAGCAGCTCGGGGACTAGCGGGGAGACCCAGTACTTC
TRBV6-6	TRBD2	.	TRBJ2-1	CASSKREVEGNEQFF	TGTGCCAGCAGCAAGCGGGAGGTGGAGGGGAATGAGCAGTTCTTC
TRBV7-9	TRBD2	.	TRBJ2-2	CASRPGLAATGELFF	TGTGCCAGCAGACCTGGACTAGCGGCAACCGGGGAGCTGTTTTTT
TRBV6-5	.	.	TRBJ1-1	CASSFTGGEAFF	TGTGCCAGCAGTTTCACAGGAGGGGAGGCTTTCTTT
TRBV6-4	.	.	TRBJ1-4	CASTAGIATNEKLFF	TGTGCCAGCACTGCAGGAATTGCAACTAATGAAAAACTGTTTTTT
TRBV29-1	.	.	TRBJ1-2	CSVESQGGYGYTF	TGCAGCGTTGAATCGCAGGGAGGCTATGGCTACACCTTC
TRBV7-9	TRBD2	.	TRBJ2-7	CASSLVGGEYEQYF	TGTGCCAGCAGCTTAGTGGGGGGGGAGTACGAGCAGTACTTC
TRBV6-5	TRBD1	.	TRBJ2-2	CASSPRTGRTGELFF	TGTGCCAGCAGTCCGAGGACAGGGCGTACCGGGGAGCTGTTTTTT
TRBV13	TRBD1	.	TRBJ2-3	CASSLDRGPASPSTDTQYF	TGTGCCAGCAGCTTAGACAGGGGGCCGGCCTCCCCTAGCACAGATACGCAGTATTTT
TRBV28	TRBD1	.	TRBJ2-3	CASSYRQGRTDTQYF	TGTGCCAGCAGTTACCGACAGGGGAGGACAGATACGCAGTATTTT
TRBV9	.	.	TRBJ2-1	CASSVLGGTNNEQFF	TGTGCCAGCAGCGTATTGGGGGGTACAAACAATGAGCAGTTCTTC
TRBV5-1	TRBD1	.	TRBJ2-1	CASSLIRTGGFNEQFF	TGCGCCAGCAGCTTGATCAGGACAGGGGGCTTTAATGAGCAGTTCTTC
TRBV5-1	TRBD2	.	TRBJ2-1	CASSLSHLGGGNEQFF	TGCGCCAGCAGCTTGAGTCATCTGGGGGGAGGGAATGAGCAGTTCTTC
TRBV5-4	.	.	TRBJ2-7	CASSLDRFNEQYF	TGTGCCAGCAGCCTTGATCGGTTCAACGAGCAGTACTTC
TRBV5-4	.	.	TRBJ2-1	CASSLELVYSYNEQFF	TGTGCCAGCAGCTTGGAACTGGTTTACTCCTACAATGAGCAGTTCTTC
TRBV2	TRBD1	.	TRBJ1-1	CAIDRGDTEAFF	TGTGCCATAGACAGGGGGGACACTGAAGCTTTCTTT
TRBV27	.	.	TRBJ1-5	CASSLGQGIQPQHF	TGTGCCAGCAGTTTAGGCCAGGGGATACAGCCCCAGCATTTT
TRBV7-3	TRBD1	.	TRBJ2-4	CASSLTGGLAKNIQYF	TGTGCCAGCAGCCTTACAGGGGGCTTAGCCAAAAACATTCAGTACTTC
TRBV5-1	TRBD1	.	TRBJ2-2	CASKGQGNSNTGELFF	TGCGCCAGCAAGGGACAGGGAAATTCAAACACCGGGGAGCTGTTTTTT
TRBV28	.	.	TRBJ2-7	CASTSPPGDEQYF	TGTGCCAGCACTAGTCCCCCCGGGGACGAGCAGTACTTC
TRBV2	.	.	TRBJ2-1	CASSDNSKQFF	TGTGCCAGCAGTGATAACTCTAAGCAGTTCTTC
TRBV5-1	.	.	TRBJ2-5	CASSLAGTLWEETQYF	TGCGCCAGCAGCTTGGCCGGGACTTTGTGGGAAGAGACCCAGTACTTC
TRBV28	TRBD1	.	TRBJ1-2	CASSPGQGWYGYTF	TGTGCCAGCAGTCCGGGACAGGGTTGGTATGGCTACACCTTC
TRBV19	TRBD1	.	TRBJ2-7	CASSASTGGGYEQYF	TGTGCCAGTAGTGCCTCGACAGGGGGCGGGTACGAGCAGTACTTC
TRBV4-3	TRBD1	.	TRBJ1-4	CASSQQGAATNEKLFF	TGCGCCAGCAGCCAACAGGGGGCAGCAACTAATGAAAAACTGTTTTTT
TRBV28	.	.	TRBJ1-1	CASKKQQNTEAFF	TGTGCCAGCAAAAAACAGCAGAACACTGAAGCTTTCTTT
TRBV27	TRBD1	.	TRBJ2-7	CASRGWTGGLYEQYF	TGTGCCAGCAGGGGATGGACAGGGGGCCTTTACGAGCAGTACTTC
TRBV5-6	TRBD2	.	TRBJ2-2	CASSWSPSGRAKGTGELFF	TGTGCCAGCAGCTGGTCCCCCAGCGGGAGGGCCAAGGGCACCGGGGAGCTGTTTTTT
TRBV11-3	TRBD1	once	TRBJ1-2	CASSLTLGTGTDYGYTF	TGTGCCAGCAGCTTAACCCTGGGGACAGGAACAGACTATGGCTACACCTTC
TRBV28	TRBD1	.	TRBJ2-7	CASSPWDRGGYEQYF	TGTGCCAGCAGTCCTTGGGACAGGGGTGGCTACGAGCAGTACTTC
TRBV29-1	.	.	TRBJ2-2	CSVVSYYTGELFF	TGCAGCGTTGTGTCCTACTACACCGGGGAGCTGTTTTTT
TRBV29-1	TRBD1	.	TRBJ2-1	CSVSNRDRGNNEQFF	TGCAGCGTTAGTAACCGGGACAGGGGAAACAATGAGCAGTTCTTC